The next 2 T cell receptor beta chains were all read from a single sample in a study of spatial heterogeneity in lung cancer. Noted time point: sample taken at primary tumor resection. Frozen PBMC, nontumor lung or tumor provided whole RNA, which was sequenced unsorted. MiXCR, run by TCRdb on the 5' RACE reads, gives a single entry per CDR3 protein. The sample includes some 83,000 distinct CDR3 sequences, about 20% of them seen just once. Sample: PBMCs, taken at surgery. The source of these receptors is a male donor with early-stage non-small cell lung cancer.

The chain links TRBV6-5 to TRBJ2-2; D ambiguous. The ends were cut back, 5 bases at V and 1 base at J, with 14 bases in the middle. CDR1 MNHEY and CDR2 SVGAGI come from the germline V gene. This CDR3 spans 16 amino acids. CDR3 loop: CASSPGLRRNTGELFF. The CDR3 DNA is TGTGCCAGCAGTCCCGGGCTCCGACGGAACACCGGGGAGCTGTTTTTT.

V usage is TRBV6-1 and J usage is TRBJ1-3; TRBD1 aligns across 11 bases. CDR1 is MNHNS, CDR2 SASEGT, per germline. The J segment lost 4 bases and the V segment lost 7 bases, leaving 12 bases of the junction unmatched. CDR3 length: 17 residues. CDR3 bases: TGTGCCAGCATTGCCGGGACAGGGGGATGGTACGGAAACACCATATATTTT. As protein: CASIAGTGGWYGNTIYF.